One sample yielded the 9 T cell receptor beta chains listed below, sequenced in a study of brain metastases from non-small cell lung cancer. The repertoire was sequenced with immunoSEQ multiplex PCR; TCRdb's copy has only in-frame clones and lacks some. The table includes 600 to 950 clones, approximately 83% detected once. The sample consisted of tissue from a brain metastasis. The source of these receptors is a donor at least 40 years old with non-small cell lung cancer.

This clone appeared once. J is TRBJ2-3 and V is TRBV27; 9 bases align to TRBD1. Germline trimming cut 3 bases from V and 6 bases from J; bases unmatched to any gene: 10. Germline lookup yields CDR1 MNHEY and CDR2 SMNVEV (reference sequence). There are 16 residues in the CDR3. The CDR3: CASSFLGQGPRDTQYF. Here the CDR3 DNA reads TGTGCCAGCAGTTTTCTTGGACAGGGGCCAAGGGATACGCAGTATTTT.

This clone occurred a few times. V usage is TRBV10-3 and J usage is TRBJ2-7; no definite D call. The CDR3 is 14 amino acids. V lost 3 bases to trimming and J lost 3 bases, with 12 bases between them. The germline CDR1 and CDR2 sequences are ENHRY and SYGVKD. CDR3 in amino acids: CAISDPKDSYEQYF. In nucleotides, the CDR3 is TGTGCCATCAGTGATCCCAAAGATAGCTACGAGCAGTACTTC.

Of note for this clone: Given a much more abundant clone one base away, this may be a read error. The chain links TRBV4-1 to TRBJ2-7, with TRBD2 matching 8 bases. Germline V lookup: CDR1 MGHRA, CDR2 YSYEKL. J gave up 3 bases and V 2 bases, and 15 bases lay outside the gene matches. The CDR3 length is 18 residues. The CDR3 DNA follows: TGCGCCAGCAGCCAAATAGGTGGGCTAGCGGGCGCCTACTACGAGCAGTACTTC. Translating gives CASSQIGGLAGAYYEQYF.

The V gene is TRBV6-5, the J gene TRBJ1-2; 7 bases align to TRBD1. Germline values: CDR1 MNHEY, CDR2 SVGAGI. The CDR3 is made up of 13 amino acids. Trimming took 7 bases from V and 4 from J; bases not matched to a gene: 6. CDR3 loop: CASNPTGVYGYTF. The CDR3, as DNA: TGTGCCAGCAATCCTACAGGGGTCTATGGCTACACCTTC.

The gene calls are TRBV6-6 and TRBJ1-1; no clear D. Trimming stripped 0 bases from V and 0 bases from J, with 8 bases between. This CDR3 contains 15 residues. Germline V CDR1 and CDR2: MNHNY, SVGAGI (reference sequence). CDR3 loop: CASSYSDEMNTEAFF. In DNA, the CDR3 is TGTGCCAGCAGTTACTCGGACGAAATGAACACTGAAGCTTTCTTT.

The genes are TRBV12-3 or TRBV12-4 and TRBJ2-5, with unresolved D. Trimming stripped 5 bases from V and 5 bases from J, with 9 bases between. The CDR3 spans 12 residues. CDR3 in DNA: TGTGCCAGCAGTCCGTCCTGGGAGACCCAGTACTTC. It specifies CASSPSWETQYF.

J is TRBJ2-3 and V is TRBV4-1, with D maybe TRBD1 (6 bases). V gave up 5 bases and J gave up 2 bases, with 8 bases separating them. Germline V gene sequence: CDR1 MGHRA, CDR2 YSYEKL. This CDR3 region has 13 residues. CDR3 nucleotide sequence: TGCGCCAGCAGCAACAGGGCCACAGATACGCAGTATTTT. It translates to CASSNRATDTQYF.

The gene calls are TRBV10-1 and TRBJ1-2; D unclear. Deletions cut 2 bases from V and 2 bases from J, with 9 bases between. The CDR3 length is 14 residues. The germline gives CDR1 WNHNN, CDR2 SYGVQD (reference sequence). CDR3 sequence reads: CASSEMQTNYGYTF. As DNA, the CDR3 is TGCGCCAGCAGTGAGATGCAGACCAACTATGGCTACACCTTC.

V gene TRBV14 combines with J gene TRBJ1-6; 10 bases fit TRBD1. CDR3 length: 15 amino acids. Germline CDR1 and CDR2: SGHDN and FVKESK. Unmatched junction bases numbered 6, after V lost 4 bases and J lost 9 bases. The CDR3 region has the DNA TGTGCCAGCAGCCTCTTCCGACAGGGGGCTTCACCCCTCCACTTT. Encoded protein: CASSLFRQGASPLHF.